One sample yielded the 8 T cell receptor beta chains listed below, sequenced in a study of radiation and T cells in renal cell carcinoma. Time point here: blood 2 weeks post-SBRT. Treatment given: 15 Gy SBRT to primary tumor, nephrectomy 4 weeks later. Data came from immunoSEQ multiplex PCR; TCRdb stores just in-frame clones and leaves some out. Counted here are around 75,000 clones, 82% occurring once; the ten biggest clones make up around 5.5%. Here the sequenced sample was blood, taken from a patient whose treatment included radiotherapy and nephrectomy. Every receptor here comes from a man aged 55 to 70 with renal cell carcinoma.

This chain links TRBV27 with TRBJ2-1, with 13 bases matching TRBD2. The J segment lost 0 bases and the V segment lost 1 base, leaving 3 bases of the junction unmatched. CDR3 length: 18 residues. The germline CDR1 and CDR2 sequences are MNHEY and SMNVEV (reference sequence). The CDR3 sequence: CASSLWGLAGISYNEQFF. The CDR3 DNA follows: TGTGCCAGCAGTTTATGGGGACTAGCGGGGATCTCCTACAATGAGCAGTTCTTC.

In its sample, this clone was seen a few times. CDR3 amino acids: CASSQGTGEGRPQHF. CDR3 DNA: TGCGCCAGCAGCCAGGGAACAGGGGAGGGAAGGCCCCAGCATTTT. The gene calls are TRBV4-3 and TRBJ1-5; 7 bases are a match to TRBD1. Germline V gene sequence: CDR1 LGHNA, CDR2 YSLEER. The length of the CDR3 is 15 residues. J lost 9 bases, V lost 3 bases, and 11 bases had no gene match.

The V call is TRBV19, the J call TRBJ2-5, with TRBD2 matching 10 bases. This CDR3 has 16 amino acids. V shed 5 bases and J 2 bases; nucleotides not matched to a gene: 8. CDR1 and CDR2 from the germline V gene are LNHDA and SQIVND (reference sequence). This CDR3 reads CASSGTSGTRQETQYF. CDR3 sequence (DNA): TGTGCCAGTAGTGGAACTAGCGGGACGCGGCAAGAGACCCAGTACTTC. The whole variable domain, remainder taken from reference TRBV19 and TRBJ2-5, is DGGITQSPKYLFRKEGQNVTLSCEQNLNHDAMYWYRQDPGQGLRLIYYSQIVNDFQKGDIAEGYSVSREKKESFPLTVTSAQKNPTAFYLCASSGTSGTRQETQYFGPGTRLLVL.

Only one count was recorded for this clone. The chain is built from TRBV18 and TRBJ2-2; the D gene is possibly TRBD2 (5 bases). V was cut by 6 bases and J by 3 bases, with 14 bases left in between. The CDR3 runs 15 residues. Looked up from germline, CDR1 is KGHSH and CDR2 is LQKENI. In DNA form, the CDR3 reads TGTGCCAGCTCCAGGCAGGTCGGGGACACCGGGGAGCTGTTTTTT. Protein product: CASSRQVGDTGELFF.

The chain couples TRBV2 to TRBJ1-2; unclear D gene. The CDR3 contains 14 residues. With 6 bases removed from V and 3 bases from J, the gap between germline ends came to 14 bases. Per germline, CDR1 SNHLY and CDR2 FYNNEI. The CDR3 protein is CASSHNDRDYGYTF. The CDR3 DNA is TGTGCCAGCAGCCACAACGACCGCGACTATGGCTACACCTTC.

The chain links TRBV5-6 to TRBJ2-1, with D perhaps TRBD2 (5 bases). The CDR3 has 15 residues. Germline CDR1 reads SGHDT; CDR2 reads YYEEEE. Trimming took off 1 base at V and 6 bases at J, with 14 bases between the two ends. In DNA, the CDR3 is TGTGCCAGCAGCTTGCGTACTAGGTCCCTCAATGAGCAGTTCTTC. Protein: CASSLRTRSLNEQFF.

This clone has a handful of counts. The J gene is TRBJ1-5, the V gene TRBV2; D is unclear. CDR1 and CDR2 from the germline V gene are SNHLY and FYNNEI. The germline V and J ends were trimmed by 3 bases and 3 bases, with 9 bases remaining between them. CDR3 size: 14 residues. DNA of the CDR3: TGTGCCAGCAGTGACAGGTTATCCAATCAGCCCCAGCATTTT. Translation: CASSDRLSNQPQHF.

The V gene is TRBV2, the J gene TRBJ2-5; 12 nucleotides line up with TRBD2. The J call is uncertain, as TRBJ2-7 better fits the DNA end. Germline CDR1 and CDR2: SNHLY and FYNNEI. The CDR3 runs 15 residues. CDR3 nucleotide sequence: TGTGCCAGCAGTGTTGAGACTAGCGGGAGCTACGAGCAGTACTTC. Translating gives CASSVETSGSYEQYF.